Here is one TCR beta chain with its context. Its antigen remains unidentified. Through a sample-barcoded 5' primer and a J-beta primer mix, a second PCR was run for about 6 to 11 cycles. TCRdb independently ran MiXCR on the 5' RACE reads; one entry per CDR3 protein. The repertoire holds roughly 700,000 distinct CDR3 sequences, about half seen once, with under 35% in the top ten. This sample was taken from a study of blood T cells in healthy people across ages. Study-level results: Leaving the PBMCs unsorted stopped any conclusive comparison of naive versus antigen-experienced cells.

V gave up 2 bases and J gave up 6 bases; unmatched junction bases: 10. The CDR3 length is 16 residues. Germline V CDR1 and CDR2: KGHSH, LQKENI. The sequence derives from a woman aged 60-75 years in good health. Sequencing was done on a sample of blood. This sequence joins TRBV18 and TRBJ2-1; 7 bases align to TRBD2. In nucleotides, the CDR3 is TGTGCCAGCTCACCATTGGGTAGCGGGTTCGGCAATGAGCAGTTCTTC. It specifies CASSPLGSGFGNEQFF.